This T cell receptor (beta chain) originates from a study of STAT5B mutations in CD4+ large granular lymphocyte leukemia (dated 2022 in TCRdb). Context from the whole study: Among the healthy controls, the CDR3 'QG' motif was associated with a particular HLA allele. TCRbeta repertoires of CD4+ T-cell large granular lymphocyte leukemia patients were compared with those of healthy blood donors. Flow cytometry on FACSCanto II or FACSVerse showed that the purified fractions were more than 95% pure among lymphocytes.

Healthy controls were some 34 blood donors whose buffy coats came from the Finnish Red Cross blood service. All TCR-sequenced material derived from peripheral blood: patient blood samples and healthy donor buffy coats. Ficoll-Hypaque gradient centrifugation was used to isolate peripheral blood mononuclear cells. For the healthy controls, CD4+ cells were obtained from buffy coats by magnetic purification. The Gentra Puregene Cell and Tissue kit was used to extract genomic DNA, and a Qubit 2.0 fluorometer was used to measure the amount of genomic DNA. Broad study findings and their caveats: Enrichment of TRBV06-family usage was observed among the top patient clones (8/27) relative to healthy controls (2/35). The data were not HLA-matched, and the higher clonality in CD4+ T-LGLL than in CD8+ T-LGLL could be due to the relatively small sample size. Main leukemic clonotypes were private to each patient, although under 30% appeared at low frequency in other patients' non-leukemic repertoires. CD4-sorted patient repertoires appeared more clonal than healthy CD4+ repertoires, and this difference persisted after removing the putative leukemic clones.

The immunoSEQ assay at survey resolution was applied to genomic DNA for sequencing of TCRbeta rearrangements. The paper's processing steps were these. In the TCR sequencing data, the smallest productive clonotype frequency that could be detected was 2.59 x 10-5. Only productive TCRbeta rearrangements, meaning sequences that were complete and in-frame, were kept for the analyses. Sample clonality was computed as Simpson clonality in the immunoSEQ Analyzer version 3.0. Clones were binned by frequency as very rare, small, medium, large (1-20%) or hyperexpanded (>20%). OLGA 1.2.3 estimated generation probabilities, VDJtools produced V-gene circos plots, VDJdb was queried for specificities, and GLIPH identified CDR3 motifs. In TCRdb, the immuneACCESS table is reduced to in-frame sequences with V and J assigned. These tables do not hold every clone; where another copy was compared, an unresolved V gene accounts for under half, and the others remain unexplained. D and trimming come from the DNA, and the V and J calls and clone size come from that table. This sample lists nearly 20,000 clones; 65% to 85% were detected once. Jointly, the top ten make up approximately 13% of the sample.

With respect to this clone: Its antigen is unknown. No base quality values were provided; no much bigger clone lies one nucleotide off.

The CDR3 sequence holds 14 residues, the cysteine and phenylalanine included. CDR3 DNA only is kept here, 42 bases in frame from base 1. CDR1 and CDR2 were assigned from the germline V gene as MNHEY and SVGAGI. At the junction V is shortened by 2 bases and J by 7 bases; bases outside the gene matches: 4. The TCR sequence derives from a human donor in good health. Sequencing input: CD4+ T cells from blood buffy coats. The chain uses TRBV6-5 and TRBJ2-2; 7 bases in the middle match TRBD1. CDR3 protein: CASSYDRAGGELFF. The base sequence is TGTGCCAGCAGTTACGACAGGGCAGGCGGGGAGCTGTTTTTT.